The entry that follows covers one T cell receptor beta chain sequence. This clonotype was observed many times. Its antigen specificity is not known. The input lacks base qualities; no much larger clone sits a single base away. The sample comes from a study of early T cells in non-severe SARS-CoV-2 infection (dated by TCRdb to the early 2020s). Study-wide context: TCR sequencing used bulk RNA from unsorted whole blood, so alpha and beta chains could not be paired. Overall study results and their limits: VDJdb matching was skewed toward anti-spike CD8 responses and likely underestimated virus-specific expansions, missing private and CD4 specificities.

Set within a cohort of healthcare workers in London, UK, this nested case-control study involved weekly PCR testing of nasopharyngeal swabs along with blood sampling. Healthcare workers were enrolled in the week of the UK lockdown, from 23 to 31 March 2020, and were followed every week for up to roughly 16 weeks. Libraries were made using 5' RACE. For sequencing, a NextSeq 500 was employed. In the TCR library protocol, unique molecular identifiers were attached to individual cDNA molecules to correct for PCR bias and sequencing error. TCR alpha and beta chains were both sequenced, and the abundances of alpha and beta sequences in each sample were closely correlated with each other. Per the authors' processing: Decombinator V4 was used to annotate the V gene, J gene and CDR3 of the TCR sequences. TCRs were defined as expanded if a significant change between any two time points was detected under a Poisson model with p below 0.0001. TCR abundances were normalised to the total number of TCRs sequenced per sample and expressed as counts per million. TRAV1-2 paired with TRAJ12, TRAJ20 or TRAJ33 defined MAIT TCRs, while TRAV10 paired with TRAJ18 defined iNKT TCRs. VDJdb, accessed on 1 November 2021, was searched for TCRs annotated for CMV, EBV and SARS-CoV-2, and TCRs annotated for more than one antigen were excluded. TCRdb itself trimmed the public reads at Q25 with fastp, ran MiXCR and retained productive beta chains. Each CDR3 protein gets just one entry, which takes the most common genes and DNA from the rows behind it. For this entry, the V and J calls and clone size follow TCRdb and not the study's own pipeline. This sample gives tens of thousands of distinct CDR3 sequences in total; roughly 4.2% of them show up just once. 2.5% to 3.5% of the sample is taken by the ten largest.

According to the germline V gene, CDR1 reads SNHLY and CDR2 reads FYNNEI. Germline trimming: 6 bases from V, 6 bases from J; junction bases outside gene matches: 8. Its CDR3 holds 15 amino acids, cysteine through phenylalanine. Only the CDR3 DNA stays, 45 bases, in frame from base 1. The source material was whole blood. The chain is encoded by TRBV2 joined to TRBJ2-7, with 13 junctional bases fitting TRBD2. The source of this sequence is an adult who was a healthcare worker with PCR-confirmed SARS-CoV-2 infection or an uninfected control (not recorded which). CDR3 loop: CASRTRTSGGGEQYF. The nucleotides read TGTGCCAGCAGAACTAGGACTAGCGGGGGTGGCGAGCAGTACTTC.